This passage covers 25 T cell receptor beta chains from one sample sequenced in a study of T cell responses to AZD1222 COVID-19 vaccine (dated by TCRdb to 2020 to 2022). This sample's time point label indicates: baseline before first vaccination. The library was generated by the immunoSEQ multiplex PCR assay. Drawn from immuneACCESS, this table holds only the in-frame rearrangements with V and J called that TCRdb kept. Clones are partly lost; checked studies trace under half to an unresolved V gene and leave the rest unexplained. This sample lists 100,000 or so clones; roughly 84% were detected once. Under 1.5% of the sample is taken by the ten largest. The material sequenced was peripheral blood, taken on day 0 of AZD1222 vaccination. Receptors originate from an adult in good health.

The genes are TRBV6-5 and TRBJ2-2; D is unresolved. Per the germline V gene, CDR1 is MNHEY and CDR2 is SVGAGI. The CDR3 extends over 14 amino acids. V was clipped by 0 bases and J by 3 bases, with 5 bases between them. The CDR3 DNA follows: TGTGCCAGCAGTTACTCGGGGTACACCGGGGAGCTGTTTTTT. Its translation: CASSYSGYTGELFF.

V is TRBV9 and J is TRBJ2-7; 7 positions agree with TRBD1. Trimming cost V 3 bases and J 3 bases; bases outside gene matches: 12. The CDR3 is 16 amino acids. The germline V gene has CDR1 SGDLS and CDR2 YYNGEE. Here the CDR3 DNA reads TGTGCCAGCAGCGCTACCCCCGGGACAGTCAACTACGAGCAGTACTTC. Protein sequence: CASSATPGTVNYEQYF.

The chain links TRBV4-2 to TRBJ1-3, with D perhaps matching TRBD1 (6 bases). The germline V and J ends were trimmed by 4 bases and 0 bases, with 19 bases remaining between them. Looked up from germline, CDR1 is LGHNA and CDR2 is YNFKEQ. This CDR3 contains 18 residues. This CDR3 is CASSRDKAALDSGNTIYF. CDR3 bases: TGTGCCAGCAGCCGGGACAAAGCCGCTCTTGACTCTGGAAACACCATATATTTT.

The genes are TRBV7-9 and TRBJ2-6, with D possibly TRBD1 on 5 matching bases. Germline values: CDR1 SEHNR, CDR2 FQNEAQ (reference sequence). This CDR3 contains 18 residues. The V end was cut by 2 bases, the J end by 0 bases, with 14 bases between. CDR3 residues: CASSLPGPKGSGANVLTF. The CDR3 nucleotides read TGTGCCAGCAGCTTACCAGGGCCAAAAGGCTCTGGGGCCAACGTCCTGACTTTC.

CDR3 region: CASSVGESPGNTIYF. The CDR3 region has the DNA TGTGCCAGCAGTGTGGGGGAGAGTCCTGGAAACACCATATATTTT. This chain uses TRBV25-1 with TRBJ1-3, with TRBD1 as a possible D gene (5 bases). Germline CDR1 MGHDK, CDR2 SYGVNS. CDR3 length equals 15 residues. V lost 4 bases, J lost 2 bases, and 12 bases lay in between.

The rearrangement links TRBV6-2 or TRBV6-3 to TRBJ2-1; TRBD2 aligns across 10 bases. The CDR3 has 15 residues. Germline V gene sequence: CDR1 MNHEY, CDR2 SVGEGT. The V gene end was trimmed by 4 bases and the J gene end by 4 bases; junction bases not matched to a gene: 4. CDR3 amino acids: CASSWLAGAYNEQFF. In DNA form, the CDR3 reads TGTGCCAGCAGTTGGCTAGCGGGAGCTTACAATGAGCAGTTCTTC.

This rearrangement joins TRBV5-1 to TRBJ1-4; D possibly corresponds to TRBD1 (5 bases). Germline CDR1 SGHRS, CDR2 YFSETQ. This CDR3 spans 11 amino acids. Trimming took 6 bases from V and 8 from J, leaving 8 bases between them. The CDR3 sequence is CASTEGEKLFF. In DNA form, the CDR3 reads TGCGCCAGCACGGAGGGGGAAAAACTGTTTTTT.

In its sample, this clone was seen once. The V and J genes are TRBV28 and TRBJ1-5; D remains unclear. From germline, CDR1 is MDHEN and CDR2 SYDVKM. The CDR3 loop spans 18 amino acids. Trimming cost V 5 bases and J 2 bases, with 22 bases left between them. DNA of the CDR3: TGTGCCAGCAGTCCTAAAGACGCTGCGGGTTGGGGCAATCAGCCCCAGCATTTT. It yields the protein CASSPKDAAGWGNQPQHF.

The V and J genes are TRBV20-1 and TRBJ2-5; possibly TRBD2 for D (5 bases). Trimming cost V 3 bases and J 1 base, with 18 bases left between them. Germline CDR1 is DFQATT and CDR2 is SNEGSKA (reference sequence). This CDR3 contains 16 residues. This chain's CDR3 is CSASSPSSGFQETQYF. In DNA form, the CDR3 reads TGCAGTGCTAGTTCCCCCTCGTCGGGGTTCCAAGAGACCCAGTACTTC.

The V call is TRBV5-6, the J call TRBJ2-7, with D maybe TRBD2 (6 bases). The germline gives CDR1 SGHDT, CDR2 YYEEEE. The length of the CDR3 is 15 residues. Deletions cut 1 base from V and 4 bases from J, with 15 bases between. In DNA form, the CDR3 reads TGTGCCAGCAGCTTGTTAACGGGAGCCTGGTACGAGCAGTACTTC. The encoded protein is CASSLLTGAWYEQYF.

The chain couples TRBV7-2 to TRBJ2-2; D may match TRBD1 or TRBD2 (6 bases each). CDR3 length equals 16 residues. The V gene's germline CDR1 is SGHTA and CDR2 FQGNSA. V was shortened by 0 bases and J by 0 bases, with 8 bases between the two germline ends. DNA of the CDR3: TGTGCCAGCAGCTTAGCGGAGGGGGCGAACACCGGGGAGCTGTTTTTT. It translates to CASSLAEGANTGELFF.

This chain uses TRBV20-1 with TRBJ1-5; the match to TRBD1 covers 10 bases. From germline, CDR1 is DFQATT and CDR2 SNEGSKA (reference sequence). V shed 3 bases, J shed 7 bases, and the junction held 9 bases outside the gene matches. CDR3 size: 15 residues. The CDR3 here is CSASPTGTGDQPQHF. In nucleotides, the CDR3 is TGCAGTGCTAGTCCGACCGGGACAGGGGACCAGCCCCAGCATTTT.

This chain links TRBV12-3 or TRBV12-4 with TRBJ2-7; D not resolved. The CDR3 is made up of 12 amino acids. V lost 7 bases, J lost 4 bases, and 11 bases lay in between. CDR3 DNA sequence: TGTGCCAGCACCCTTCCCGGGTACGAGCAGTACTTC. It yields the protein CASTLPGYEQYF.

This chain uses TRBV24-1 with TRBJ1-1; D remains ambiguous. Germline V gene data show CDR1 as KGHDR and CDR2 as SFDVKD. The CDR3 is 11 residues long. V lost 11 bases, J lost 1 base, and 7 bases lay in between. The CDR3 nucleotides are TGTGCCATCCAAGGGAACACTGAAGCTTTCTTT. Residues: CAIQGNTEAFF.

V is TRBV5-4 and J is TRBJ1-1, with 9 bases lining up with TRBD1. The junction had 9 bases not matched to a gene; V was cut back by 3 bases and J by 0 bases. This CDR3 is 17 amino acids long. Per germline, CDR1 SGHNT and CDR2 YYREEE (reference sequence). CDR3 region: CASSSPYRGRMNTEAFF. CDR3 nucleotides: TGTGCCAGCAGCTCTCCCTACAGGGGGCGGATGAACACTGAAGCTTTCTTT. Drawing the rest from reference TRBV5-4 and TRBJ1-1, the complete variable domain is ETGVTQSPTHLIKTRGQQVTLRCSSQSGHNTVSWYQQALGQGPQFIFQYYREEENGRGNFPPRFSGLQFPNYSSELNVNALELDDSALYLCASSSPYRGRMNTEAFFGQGTRLTVV.

The gene calls are TRBV6-5 and TRBJ1-1, with D perhaps matching TRBD1 (5 bases). The length of the CDR3 is 12 residues. The V end lost 7 bases, the J end lost 5 bases, and 11 bases lay between the germline ends. Germline CDR1 MNHEY, CDR2 SVGAGI. CDR3 region: CASKKQETEAFF. For the CDR3, the DNA is TGTGCCAGCAAGAAACAGGAGACTGAAGCTTTCTTT.

The rearrangement uses TRBV11-2 and TRBJ1-3; no firm D call. There are 15 residues in the CDR3. The germline V gene has CDR1 SGHAT and CDR2 FQNNGV. The ends were cut back, 1 base at V and 4 bases at J, with 11 bases in the middle. The CDR3 spells CASSLGVFTGNTIYF. In DNA, the CDR3 is TGTGCCAGCAGCTTAGGGGTCTTTACCGGAAACACCATATATTTT.

This clone was observed a handful of times. V and J are TRBV4-2 and TRBJ1-1, with D perhaps TRBD1 (6 bases). V was clipped by 3 bases and J by 4 bases, with 15 bases between them. Germline lookup yields CDR1 LGHNA and CDR2 YNFKEQ. This CDR3 spans 15 amino acids. The CDR3 DNA is TGTGCCAGCAGCCAGTCGGTGGAGGGGGGCACTGAAGCTTTCTTT. This sequence encodes CASSQSVEGGTEAFF.

The sample holds a few counts of this clone. V gene TRBV7-9 combines with J gene TRBJ1-1; TRBD1 aligns across 7 bases. This CDR3 has 13 residues. With V trimmed by 5 bases and J by 5 bases, 5 bases remained unmatched. The germline V gene encodes CDR1 SEHNR and CDR2 FQNEAQ (reference sequence). The CDR3 sequence: CASSPGTATEAFF. The CDR3 DNA sequence: TGTGCCAGCAGCCCAGGGACAGCAACTGAAGCTTTCTTT.

The chain combines TRBV4-1 with TRBJ2-7; D uncertain. The germline V gene encodes CDR1 MGHRA and CDR2 YSYEKL. CDR3 size: 17 residues. Between the trimmed V and J ends, which lost 0 bases and 3 bases, there was a span of 18 bases. This CDR3 reads CASSQDTRIPHYYEQYF. In DNA form, the CDR3 reads TGCGCCAGCAGCCAAGATACGAGAATTCCACATTACTACGAGCAGTACTTC.

The rearrangement joins TRBV27 to TRBJ2-3, with D perhaps TRBD1 (5 bases). The CDR3 contains 14 residues. Germline values: CDR1 MNHEY, CDR2 SMNVEV (reference sequence). Between the trimmed V and J ends, which lost 1 base and 4 bases, there was a span of 9 bases. The CDR3 DNA sequence: TGTGCCAGCAGTTTATTCGGCAGGGCAGATACGCAGTATTTT. It specifies CASSLFGRADTQYF.

The gene calls are TRBV10-3 and TRBJ1-2, with D possibly being TRBD1 (6 bases). Germline V gene data show CDR1 as ENHRY and CDR2 as SYGVKD. The length of the CDR3 is 14 residues. V lost 2 bases and J lost 6, with 13 bases in between. CDR3 protein: CAISERGSGDGYTF. The DNA for the CDR3 is TGTGCCATCAGTGAGCGTGGGTCAGGGGATGGCTACACCTTC.

This clone has a single count. The chain has TRBV10-3 and TRBJ1-2, with D uncertain. From germline, CDR1 is ENHRY and CDR2 SYGVKD. The CDR3 is made up of 14 amino acids. The V end was cut by 7 bases, the J end by 0 bases, with 12 bases between. CDR3 amino acids: CAIKEDGANYGYTF. In nucleotides, the CDR3 is TGTGCCATCAAAGAAGACGGTGCTAACTATGGCTACACCTTC.

The V call is TRBV5-1, the J call TRBJ1-4, with 7 nucleotides matching TRBD1. Germline CDR1 reads SGHRS; CDR2 reads YFSETQ. The CDR3 sequence is 15 residues long. The junction had 8 bases not matched to a gene; V was cut back by 2 bases and J by 7 bases. CDR3 nucleotide sequence: TGCGCCAGCAGCTTCCGGACAGGCCGGGGTGAAAAACTGTTTTTT. Its translation: CASSFRTGRGEKLFF. Looking up the rest from reference TRBV5-1 and TRBJ1-4 gives the full variable domain: KAGVTQTPRYLIKTRGQQVTLSCSPISGHRSVSWYQQTPGQGLQFLFEYFSETQRNKGNFPGRFSGRQFSNSRSEMNVSTLELGDSALYLCASSFRTGRGEKLFFGSGTQLSVL.

The chain has TRBV19 and TRBJ1-5; D may be TRBD1 (5 bases). Trimming took 5 bases from V and 2 from J, leaving 13 bases between them. The germline CDR1 and CDR2 sequences are LNHDA and SQIVND (reference sequence). The CDR3 is made up of 15 amino acids. CDR3 amino acids: CASSAQGIGNQPQHF. CDR3 nucleotide sequence: TGTGCCAGTAGTGCGCAGGGAATTGGCAATCAGCCCCAGCATTTT.